This T cell receptor (beta chain) stems from a study of T cell responses to AZD1222 COVID-19 vaccine. The CDR3 contains 15 residues. V lost 6 bases and J lost 7; bases outside the gene matches: 9. CDR1 and CDR2 from the germline V gene are MNHEY and SMNVEV (reference sequence). The data were produced by immunoSEQ multiplex PCR, yet TCRdb's version contains in-frame clones alone and is incomplete. The sample has roughly 58,000 clones, 89% seen once. Study outcomes and limitations: Spike-specific TCR breadth rose after two AZD1222 doses, and depth rose as well. The donor group comprised mostly white British people and more females; the analysis possibly underestimated clonal diversity.

A note on this clone: As yet, its antigen is unknown.

Specimen: peripheral blood, collected 28 days after the second AZD1222 dose. This clonotype was sampled from an adult who received the AZD1222 COVID-19 vaccine. The chain recombines TRBV27 with TRBJ2-1, with 10 positions matching TRBD1. CDR3 residues: CASSPRPGQGNEQFF. CDR3 nucleotide sequence: TGTGCCAGCAGCCCACGACCGGGACAGGGGAATGAGCAGTTCTTC.